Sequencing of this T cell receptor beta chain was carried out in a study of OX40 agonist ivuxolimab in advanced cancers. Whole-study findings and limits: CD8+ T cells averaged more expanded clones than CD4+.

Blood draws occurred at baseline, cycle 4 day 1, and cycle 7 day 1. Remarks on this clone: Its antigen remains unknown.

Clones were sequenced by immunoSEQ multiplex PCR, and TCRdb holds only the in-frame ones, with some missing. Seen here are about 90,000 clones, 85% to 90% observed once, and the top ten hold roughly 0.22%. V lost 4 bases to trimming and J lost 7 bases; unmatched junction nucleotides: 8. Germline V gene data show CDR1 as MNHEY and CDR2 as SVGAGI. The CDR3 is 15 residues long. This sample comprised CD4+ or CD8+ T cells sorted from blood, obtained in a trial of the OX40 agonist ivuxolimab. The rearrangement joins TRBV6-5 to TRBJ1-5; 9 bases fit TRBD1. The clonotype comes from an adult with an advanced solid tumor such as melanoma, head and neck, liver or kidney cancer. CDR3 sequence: CASSSSGQGRQPQHF. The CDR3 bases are TGTGCCAGCAGTTCGTCGGGACAGGGTCGGCAGCCCCAGCATTTT.